The rows below give T cell receptor beta chains drawn from one sample of a study of identical twins. MiXCR was run by TCRdb on the 5' RACE reads, yielding one entry per CDR3 protein. The table includes about 460,000 distinct CDR3 sequences, 12% to 15% detected once. Another study also made use of these data, one on yellow fever vaccine responses in identical twins.

Material: CD4+ T cells sorted from blood. The receptors were gathered from a woman aged 18-29 years in good health. Both conserved end residues are part of each CDR3. The D gene is left open where the match is weak. Size values are once, few and many counts, or a class for expanded clones, and some rows have none.

CDR3 DNA	CDR3 protein	D gene	J gene	V gene	clone size
TGCAGCGTTGAAGATCGGACAGGGCAAAGGGATGAGCAGTTCTTC	CSVEDRTGQRDEQFF	TRBD1	TRBJ2-1	TRBV29-1	many
TGCGCCAGCAGCTTGGAGACAGGCCCCGGGAATTCACCCCTCCACTTT	CASSLETGPGNSPLHF	-	TRBJ1-6	TRBV5-1	few
TGTGCCAGCAGCAAGAGGGTTTGGGGGCTACCCTTACAAGAGACCCAGTACTTC	CASSKRVWGLPLQETQYF	-	TRBJ2-5	TRBV11-3	many
TGTGCCAGCAGTCCCCCTATCGGGGAGCTGTTTTTT	CASSPPIGELFF	-	TRBJ2-2	TRBV27	few
TGTGCCTGGGGCTCTCCGCTCTACCACTTC	CAWGSPLYHF	-	TRBJ2-1	TRBV30	-
TGCGCCAGCAGCTTGGAGGCGGGGACTCACTACGAGCAGTACTTC	CASSLEAGTHYEQYF	-	TRBJ2-7	TRBV5-1	-
TGTGCCAGCAGCTCGGGGACGACCCGACTAGCGGGCAACTACGAGCAGTACTTC	CASSSGTTRLAGNYEQYF	TRBD2	TRBJ2-7	TRBV13	few
TGTGCCAGCAGCGAAACAGGGTTGCGGTATGCACCCCTCCACTTT	CASSETGLRYAPLHF	-	TRBJ1-6	TRBV7-3	-
TGTGCCAGCAGCCAGACAAGGTACGAGCAGTACTTC	CASSQTRYEQYF	-	TRBJ2-7	TRBV12-3/TRBV12-4	-
TGTGCCAGCAGCCAAGGGGAGAGAGGTAGCACAGATACGCAGTATTTT	CASSQGERGSTDTQYF	-	TRBJ2-3	TRBV4-2	few
TGTGCCAGCAGTTTATCGCTCTCAACTAATGAAAAACTGTTTTTT	CASSLSLSTNEKLFF	-	TRBJ1-4	TRBV27	-
TGCGCCAGCAGCTCTTGGCGGGGGCCTACAGATACGCAGTATTTT	CASSSWRGPTDTQYF	-	TRBJ2-3	TRBV5-1	few
TGCGCCAGCAGCCTATTTATTCCCGGGACAGGGGCGAACACCGGGGAGCTGTTTTTT	CASSLFIPGTGANTGELFF	TRBD1	TRBJ2-2	TRBV4-3	-
TGTGCCAGCAGCTTAGGCGTGACTAGCGGGGGGCGAACCCCGGGCAATGAGCAGTTCTTC	CASSLGVTSGGRTPGNEQFF	TRBD2	TRBJ2-1	TRBV11-1	few
TGTGCCATCAGTGAAGATAAGGGCAACCAGGGAAATCAGCCCCAGCATTTT	CAISEDKGNQGNQPQHF	-	TRBJ1-5	TRBV10-3	many
TGTGCCTGGAGTGTAATGGGAGTGCCGGCCTACGAGCAGTACTTC	CAWSVMGVPAYEQYF	-	TRBJ2-7	TRBV30	few
TGTGCCACCAGCAGAGAAGATTCCTACGAGCAGTACTTC	CATSREDSYEQYF	-	TRBJ2-7	TRBV15	few
TGTGCCAGCTCACGAGGGGGCAGCGGCACCGGGGAGCTGTTTTTT	CASSRGGSGTGELFF	TRBD1	TRBJ2-2	TRBV18	many
TGTGCCAGCAGTCGACTGCCCACGGCCACAGATACGCAGTATTTT	CASSRLPTATDTQYF	-	TRBJ2-3	TRBV6-4	-
TGTGCCAGCAGTCCTCAAGGGGGGGGACGCACAGATACGCAGTATTTT	CASSPQGGGRTDTQYF	-	TRBJ2-3	TRBV25-1	few
TGTGCCAGCAGCGTAGATGGCCAGGAAGGGAACGAGCAGTACTTC	CASSVDGQEGNEQYF	-	TRBJ2-7	TRBV9	few
TGCAGTGCGTGGACTAGCGGGACGGAGACCCAGTACTTC	CSAWTSGTETQYF	TRBD2	TRBJ2-5	TRBV20-1	-
TGCGCCAGCAGCCAAGATTCGACGGGAGGGCCCTACGAGCAGTACTTC	CASSQDSTGGPYEQYF	TRBD2	TRBJ2-7	TRBV4-1	few
TGTGCCACCAGGGGGGTGGGGTCTAACTATGGCTACACCTTC	CATRGVGSNYGYTF	-	TRBJ1-2	TRBV15	many
TGTGCCAGCAGTTCCTATGGACTAGCAGGAGATACGCAGTATTTT	CASSSYGLAGDTQYF	TRBD2	TRBJ2-3	TRBV12-3/TRBV12-4	few
TGTGCCAGTCGGGTATCTCGCTACGAGCAGTACTTC	CASRVSRYEQYF	-	TRBJ2-7	TRBV6-5	-
TGTGCCAGCAGCTTGTATAGCGGCTACACCTTC	CASSLYSGYTF	-	TRBJ1-2	TRBV7-2	many
TGTGCCAGCAGCTTGACGAGGGGGCCGCCCACAGATACGCAGTATTTT	CASSLTRGPPTDTQYF	TRBD1	TRBJ2-3	TRBV6-1	few
TGTGCCAGCAGTTTAGCCGGGTGGGGTCAGCCCCAGCATTTT	CASSLAGWGQPQHF	-	TRBJ1-5	TRBV12-3/TRBV12-4	many
TGTGCCAGCAAACCGGACAGCTCTGGGGCCAACGTCCTGACTTTC	CASKPDSSGANVLTF	-	TRBJ2-6	TRBV28	-
TGTGCCAGCAGCTTAGTGGCCAATGAGCAGTTCTTC	CASSLVANEQFF	-	TRBJ2-1	TRBV7-8	many
TGTGCCAGCAGTCCCGGGTCCTACGCTGGGCTGACAGATACGCAGTATTTT	CASSPGSYAGLTDTQYF	-	TRBJ2-3	TRBV12-3/TRBV12-4	few
TGTGCCATCAGTGACTGGGACACATACACAGATACGCAGTATTTT	CAISDWDTYTDTQYF	-	TRBJ2-3	TRBV10-3	few
TGCAGTGCTAGAGATCCGGGACAGGGGTACCAAGAGACCCAGTACTTC	CSARDPGQGYQETQYF	TRBD1	TRBJ2-5	TRBV20-1	few
TGTGCCAGCAGTTTACAAGGGACTCTAGCCAAAAACATTCAGTACTTC	CASSLQGTLAKNIQYF	-	TRBJ2-4	TRBV28	-
TGCAGCACACCAGGGGGGACGTGGAACAATGAGCAGTTCTTC	CSTPGGTWNNEQFF	-	TRBJ2-1	TRBV29-1	-
TGTGCCAGCAGCCGGACAGGGGGGAAAACCGGGGAGCTGTTTTTT	CASSRTGGKTGELFF	TRBD1	TRBJ2-2	TRBV3-1	few
TGTGCCAGCAGCCCCGGGGGACTAGCGCCCTACGAGCAGTACTTC	CASSPGGLAPYEQYF	TRBD2	TRBJ2-7	TRBV7-2	few
TGCGCCAGCAGCCAAGGACTGGCGAGCACAGATACGCAGTATTTT	CASSQGLASTDTQYF	-	TRBJ2-3	TRBV4-1	many
TGCGCCAGCAGCCCCAATGGACAGGGCAATCAGCCCCAGCATTTT	CASSPNGQGNQPQHF	TRBD1	TRBJ1-5	TRBV5-1	few
TGTGCCAGCAGTGAATTGGGGCGGAGCACAGATACGCAGTATTTT	CASSELGRSTDTQYF	-	TRBJ2-3	TRBV25-1	-
TGTGCCAGCAGTAGAGCGGGAGTTCTAGCCAAAAACATTCAGTACTTC	CASSRAGVLAKNIQYF	TRBD2	TRBJ2-4	TRBV6-1	-
TGTGCCAGCAGTGAAAGGGGTGGCGGAGAGACCCAGTACTTC	CASSERGGGETQYF	-	TRBJ2-5	TRBV2	few
TGTGCCAGCAATGGAGGACTAGAATATAACTACGAGCAGTACTTC	CASNGGLEYNYEQYF	TRBD2	TRBJ2-7	TRBV6-1	-
TGCAGTGCTATCTCAGCTAGCGGGAGAGAGACCCAGTACTTC	CSAISASGRETQYF	TRBD2	TRBJ2-5	TRBV20-1	few
TGTGCCAGCAGCCAGGGACTAGCGGGCCCCTCCGAGCAGTACTTC	CASSQGLAGPSEQYF	TRBD2	TRBJ2-7	TRBV3-1	-
TGCGCCAGCAGCCAAGAAGGTCTAGCGGCTTACAATGAGCAGTTCTTC	CASSQEGLAAYNEQFF	TRBD2	TRBJ2-1	TRBV4-3	many
TGCAGCGTGCGCGGGGGCAGGGACGCCTACGAGCAGTACTTC	CSVRGGRDAYEQYF	-	TRBJ2-7	TRBV29-1	few
TGTGCCAGCTCGGGGGGCACGAACACCGGGGAGCTGTTTTTT	CASSGGTNTGELFF	-	TRBJ2-2	TRBV4-2	few
TGTGCCAGCAGCCGAGGGACTAGCGGGAGCGGCCTCCAAGAGACCCAGTACTTC	CASSRGTSGSGLQETQYF	TRBD2	TRBJ2-5	TRBV11-2	few
TGTGCCACCAGTGACGATAAGAACACCGGGGAGCTGTTTTTT	CATSDDKNTGELFF	-	TRBJ2-2	TRBV24-1	-